The rows below give T cell receptor beta chains drawn from one sample of a study of tumor-infiltrating lymphocytes in primary liver carcinoma. Each CDR3 protein gets one entry after TCRdb re-called the multiplex PCR reads with MiXCR. The repertoire has roughly 80,000 distinct CDR3 sequences, roughly 72% of them found once; the top ten carry 26%. Sequencing input: tumor-adjacent normal liver tissue. Receptors originate from a man aged 35-49 years with primary liver carcinoma and hepatitis B virus infection. Each CDR3 is given with its conserved first and last residue. Fields, in order: clone size, V gene, D gene, J gene, CDR3 protein, CDR3 DNA. D genes are given only for firm matches. For some rows the clone size is stated as once, few or many, or as a class when expanded; others skip it.

.	TRBV29-1	.	TRBJ2-5	CCVAQAETQCF	TGCTGCGTAGCCCAAGCGGAGACCCAGTGCTTC
many	TRBV4-2	.	TRBJ2-1	CASSHVSFSGNEQFF	TGTGCCAGCAGCCATGTTAGTTTTTCCGGCAATGAGCAGTTCTTC
.	TRBV4-2	.	TRBJ2-7	CASSLSGTNSYEQYF	TGTGCCAGCAGTCTAAGCGGTACCAACTCCTACGAGCAGTACTTC
.	TRBV29-1	.	TRBJ1-1	CSVVTNTGAFF	TGCAGCGTTGTTACGAACACTGGAGCTTTCTTT
once	TRBV11-2	.	TRBJ2-7	CASSLEILGHVTYKQYF	TGTGCCAGCAGCTTAGAGATCTTAGGACACGTAACCTACAAGCAATACTTT
.	TRBV11-2	TRBD1	TRBJ2-7	CASSFIQGTVHNEQYF	TGTGCCAGTAGCTTCATACAGGGGACCGTACATAACGAGCAGTACTTC
.	TRBV11-2	TRBD2	TRBJ2-1	CVSSLELLAGVNGHFF	TGTGTCAGCAGCTTAGAGCTCCTAGCGGGAGTGAATGGGCATTTCTTC
.	TRBV29-1	TRBD2	TRBJ2-7	CSVQLAGGAYVQYF	TGCAGCGTCCAACTAGCGGGGGGTGCCTACGTGCAGTACTTC
once	TRBV28	.	TRBJ2-7	CASSMGHRYEPYF	TGTGCGAGCAGTATGGGACACCGCTACGAGCCGTACTTC
.	TRBV11-2	.	TRBJ2-1	CASSLDGRFGRTLYNEQFF	TGTGCCAGCAGCTTAGATGGGCGATTCGGAAGGACCCTTTACAATGAGCAGTTCTTC
.	TRBV20-1	TRBD1	TRBJ2-7	CSAPGGISYEQYF	TGCAGTGCTCCAGGGGGCATAAGCTACGAGCAGTACTTC
.	TRBV6-1	TRBD2	TRBJ2-7	CGSSEGLAGGRTYGEQYF	TGTGGGAGCAGCGAAGGACTAGCGGGCGGGAGGACGTACGGCGAGCAGTACTTC
.	TRBV4-3	.	TRBJ1-5	CASIQSANQPQHF	TGCGCCAGCATCCAAAGTGCCAATCAGCCCCAACATTTT
medium-sized	TRBV4-3	.	TRBJ2-1	CASSSGLSNEQFF	TGCGCCAGCAGCTCCGGGCTCTCTAATGAGCAGTTCTTC
.	TRBV10-3	TRBD1	TRBJ1-5	CTTTGTDQAPQHF	TGTACCACGACCGGGACAGACCAGGCGCCCCAGCATTTT
.	TRBV6-4	.	TRBJ2-3	CASSDVRGSERSDTQYF	TGTGCCAGCAGTGACGTAAGGGGTAGCGAGAGATCGGATACGCAGTATTTT
.	TRBV6-1	.	TRBJ1-5	CVSSEFSYSNQSQHF	TGTGTCAGCAGTGAATTCTCCTATAGCAATCAGTCCCAGCATTTT
.	TRBV12-3/TRBV12-4	TRBD2	TRBJ2-5	CASSWAGEETQYF	TGTGCCAGCAGTTGGGCGGGGGAAGAGACCCAGTACTTC
.	TRBV7-9	TRBD2	TRBJ2-7	CASGRTSEYYEQYF	TGCGCCAGTGGCCGGACTAGCGAGTACTACGAGCAGTACTTC
few	TRBV20-1	TRBD1	TRBJ2-7	CSARADRDYEQYF	TGCAGTGCTAGAGCGGACAGGGACTACGAGCAGTACTTC
.	TRBV4-3	.	TRBJ1-2	CASSHDGGRVYGYTF	TGCGCCAGCAGCCATGATGGAGGGCGGGTCTATGGCTACACCTTC
.	TRBV4-1	TRBD2	TRBJ2-3	CTSSHGLGRWDTQYF	TGCACTAGCAGCCACGGACTAGGGAGGTGGGATACGCAGTATTTT
.	TRBV5-6	.	TRBJ2-1	CACSLGTNEQFF	TGTGCCTGCAGTTTGGGTACCAATGAGCAGTTCTTC
.	TRBV12-3/TRBV12-4	TRBD1	TRBJ2-5	CASSLGDLGTEQETQYF	TGTGCCAGCAGTTTGGGCGATCTAGGGACAGAGCAAGAGACCCAGTACTTC
.	TRBV30	.	TRBJ1-5	CAWNVRVGGKAVPQHF	TGTGCCTGGAATGTACGAGTGGGGGGAAAGGCGGTTCCCCAGCATTTT
.	TRBV12-3/TRBV12-4	TRBD2	TRBJ2-2	CASNLFLAGATGELFF	TGTGCCAGCAATTTATTCCTAGCGGGAGCCACCGGGGAGCTATTTTTT
.	TRBV6-1	.	TRBJ2-2	CASTHVGGTNTGELFF	TGTGCTAGCACTCACGTTGGCGGGACGAACACCGGGGAGCTGTTTTTT
few	TRBV6-5	TRBD2	TRBJ2-2	CASRSILGISGRGGELFF	TGTGCTAGCAGATCGATCCTCGGGATTAGCGGGAGAGGTGGGGAGCTGTTTTTT
.	TRBV5-5	.	TRBJ2-2	CASSWRRGGRSGELFF	TGTGCCAGCAGCTGGCGTAGGGGCGGACGGTCTGGGGAGCTGTTTTTT
.	TRBV10-1	.	TRBJ1-3	CASKHGNTIYF	TGCGCCAGCAAACATGGAAACACCATATATTTT
.	TRBV4-3	.	TRBJ1-3	CANSQDGGREYGNTIYF	TGCGCCAACAGCCAAGATGGCGGCAGGGAGTATGGAAACACCATATATTTT
few	TRBV11-2	TRBD1	TRBJ1-4	CASSLGQGAEKLFF	TGTGCCAGCAGCTTAGGGCAGGGGGCTGAAAAACTGTTTTTT
many	TRBV6-2/TRBV6-3	TRBD2	TRBJ2-7	CASRLAGGTYEQYF	TGTGCCAGCAGACTAGCGGGAGGGACCTACGAGCAGTACTTC
.	TRBV5-6	.	TRBJ2-1	CASSLEGGSSYNEQLF	TGTGCCAGCAGCTTGGAAGGTGGGAGCTCATACAATGAGCAGTTATTC
.	TRBV4-3	.	TRBJ2-1	CASSQFQRASDEQFF	TGCGCCAGCAGCCAATTTCAGAGGGCTAGCGATGAGCAGTTCTTC
.	TRBV7-8	.	TRBJ2-1	CASSPHGGSAVSYNGQFF	TGTGCCAGCAGTCCGCATGGAGGCTCAGCGGTCTCCTACAATGGGCAGTTCTTC
.	TRBV12-3/TRBV12-4	.	TRBJ1-3	CASSLVQRISGYIIYF	TGTGCCAGCAGTCTTGTCCAGCGCATCTCTGGATACATCATATATTTT
.	TRBV12-3/TRBV12-4	.	TRBJ1-1	CASSATGTGVTEAFF	TGTGCCAGCAGTGCTACCGGGACGGGGGTGACTGAAGCTTTCTTT
.	TRBV4-3	TRBD2	TRBJ2-1	CASGQDGLAAYNEQFF	TGCGCCAGCGGCCAAGATGGACTAGCGGCATACAATGAGCAGTTCTTC
.	TRBV11-1	.	TRBJ2-7	CACSTRASSYELYF	TGTGCCTGCAGTACCAGGGCCTCCTCTTACGAGCTGTACTTC
.	TRBV4-3	TRBD2	TRBJ2-4	CLSSRRLAGGSPGENIQYF	TGCCTCAGCAGCCGGCGACTAGCGGGGGGGTCCCCTGGGGAAAACATTCAGTACTTC
.	TRBV28	.	TRBJ2-1	CASTPRAAGRGYNEQSF	TGTGCCAGCACACCCAGAGCGGCCGGAAGGGGCTACAATGAGCAGTCCTTC
.	TRBV4-2	TRBD2	TRBJ2-7	CASSQADSGASYEQYF	TGTGCTAGCAGCCAAGCGGATAGCGGGGCTTCCTACGAGCAGTACTTC
.	TRBV28	TRBD1	TRBJ2-7	CASSLWGQGISYEQYF	TGTGCCAGCAGTTTATGGGGACAGGGGATCTCCTACGAGCAGTACTTC
.	TRBV11-2	.	TRBJ2-5	CTGSLDTGPPWETQYF	TGTACCGGCAGCTTAGATACGGGCCCTCCTTGGGAGACCCAGTACTTC
few	TRBV28	TRBD2	TRBJ2-7	CASSSPRGVLSYEQYF	TGTGCCAGCAGTTCGCCCCGGGGGGTTCTCTCCTACGAGCAGTACTTC
.	TRBV4-3	.	TRBJ2-7	CASSQDRDTPCVQYF	TGCGCCAGCAGCCAAGATCGGGATACTCCCTGCGTGCAGTACTTC
once	TRBV28	.	TRBJ1-6	CASSLGGINSPLHF	TGTGCCAGCAGTTTAGGGGGGATTAATTCACCCCTCCACTTT
.	TRBV4-2	TRBD2	TRBJ2-7	CASSQATSVVSYEQYF	TGCGCCAGCAGCCAAGCGACTAGCGTGGTTTCCTACGAGCAGTACTTC
once	TRBV6-2/TRBV6-3	.	TRBJ2-1	CASCYRVSLFF	TGTGCCAGCTGTTATCGTGTCTCCTTGTTCTTC
.	TRBV6-5	TRBD2	TRBJ2-1	CASSYSGTSGRGNEQFF	TGTGCCAGCAGTTACTCCGGGACTAGCGGGAGAGGGAATGAGCAGTTCTTC
.	TRBV28	TRBD2	TRBJ2-1	CASSYFAGTSGTEQFF	TGTGCCAGCAGTTATTTCGCCGGGACTAGCGGGACCGAACAGTTCTTC
once	TRBV9	.	TRBJ1-2	CASSPTTGGGQGYGYTF	TGTGCCAGCAGTCCAACCACGGGGGGGGGGCAAGGCTATGGCTACACCTTC
many	TRBV6-1	.	TRBJ2-5	CASSESVNRAQYF	TGTGCCAGCAGTGAAAGTGTGAACCGGGCCCAGTACTTC